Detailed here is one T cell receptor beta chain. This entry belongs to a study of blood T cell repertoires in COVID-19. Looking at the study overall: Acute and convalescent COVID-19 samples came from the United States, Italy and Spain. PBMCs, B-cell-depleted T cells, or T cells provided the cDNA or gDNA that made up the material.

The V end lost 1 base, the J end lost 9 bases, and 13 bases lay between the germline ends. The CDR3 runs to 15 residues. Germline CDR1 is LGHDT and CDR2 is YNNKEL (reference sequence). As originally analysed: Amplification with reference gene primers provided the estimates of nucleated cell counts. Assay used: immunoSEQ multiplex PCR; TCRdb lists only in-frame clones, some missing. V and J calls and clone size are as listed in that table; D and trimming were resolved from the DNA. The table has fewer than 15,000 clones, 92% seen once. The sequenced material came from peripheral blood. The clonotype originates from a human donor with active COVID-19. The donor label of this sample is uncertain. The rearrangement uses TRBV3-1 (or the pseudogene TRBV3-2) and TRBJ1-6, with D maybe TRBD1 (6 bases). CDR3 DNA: TGTGCCAGCAGCCAAGGGACAGTGCTGGGTTCACCCCTCCACTTT. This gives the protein CASSQGTVLGSPLHF.